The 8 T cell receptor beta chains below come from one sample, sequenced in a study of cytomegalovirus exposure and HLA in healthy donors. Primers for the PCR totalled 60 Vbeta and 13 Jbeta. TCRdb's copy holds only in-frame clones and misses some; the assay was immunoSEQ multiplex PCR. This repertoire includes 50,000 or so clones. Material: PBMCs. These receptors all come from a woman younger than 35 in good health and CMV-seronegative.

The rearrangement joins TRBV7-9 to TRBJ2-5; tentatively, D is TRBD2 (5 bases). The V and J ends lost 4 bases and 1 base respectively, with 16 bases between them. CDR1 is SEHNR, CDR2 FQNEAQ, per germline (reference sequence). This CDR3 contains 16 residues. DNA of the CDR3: TGTGCCAGCAGCTCGGGTTCGGGGTCTTCCCAAGAGACCCAGTACTTC. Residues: CASSSGSGSSQETQYF.

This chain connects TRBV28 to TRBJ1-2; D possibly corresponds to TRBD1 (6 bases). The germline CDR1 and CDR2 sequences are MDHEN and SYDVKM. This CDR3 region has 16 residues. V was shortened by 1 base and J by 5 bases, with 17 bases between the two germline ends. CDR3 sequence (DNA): TGTGCCAGCAGTTTATCACAGGGTCTCGGTAGTTATGGCTACACCTTC. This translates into CASSLSQGLGSYGYTF.

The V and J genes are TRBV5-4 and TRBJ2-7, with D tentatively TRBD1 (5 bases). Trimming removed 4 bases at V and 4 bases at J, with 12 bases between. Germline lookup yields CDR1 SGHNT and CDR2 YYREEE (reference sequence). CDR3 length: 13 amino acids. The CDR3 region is CASSLVDSYEQYF. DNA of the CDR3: TGTGCCAGCAGCCTTGTTGACAGTTACGAGCAGTACTTC.

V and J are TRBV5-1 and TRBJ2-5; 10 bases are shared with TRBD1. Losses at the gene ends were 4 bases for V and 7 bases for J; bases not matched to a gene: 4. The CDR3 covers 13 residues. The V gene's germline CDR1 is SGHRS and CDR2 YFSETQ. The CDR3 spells CASSKGQGGTQYF. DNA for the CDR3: TGCGCCAGCAGCAAAGGACAGGGGGGGACCCAGTACTTC.

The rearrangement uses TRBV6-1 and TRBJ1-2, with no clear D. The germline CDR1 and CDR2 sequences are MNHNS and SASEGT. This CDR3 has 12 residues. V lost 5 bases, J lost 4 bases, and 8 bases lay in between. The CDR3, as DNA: TGTGCCAGCAGTCTAGGCCCCTATGGCTACACCTTC. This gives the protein CASSLGPYGYTF.

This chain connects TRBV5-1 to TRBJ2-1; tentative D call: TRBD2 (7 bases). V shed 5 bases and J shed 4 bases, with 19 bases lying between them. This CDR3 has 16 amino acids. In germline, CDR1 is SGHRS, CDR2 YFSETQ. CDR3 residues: CASRPGSGGEYNEQFF. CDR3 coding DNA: TGCGCCAGCAGGCCGGGGTCGGGGGGCGAGTACAATGAGCAGTTCTTC.

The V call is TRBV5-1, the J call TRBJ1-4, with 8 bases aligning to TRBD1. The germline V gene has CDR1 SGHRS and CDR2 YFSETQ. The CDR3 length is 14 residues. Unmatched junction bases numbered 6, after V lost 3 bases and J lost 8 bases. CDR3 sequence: CASSWGTGAEKLFF. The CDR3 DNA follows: TGCGCCAGCAGCTGGGGGACAGGCGCGGAAAAACTGTTTTTT.

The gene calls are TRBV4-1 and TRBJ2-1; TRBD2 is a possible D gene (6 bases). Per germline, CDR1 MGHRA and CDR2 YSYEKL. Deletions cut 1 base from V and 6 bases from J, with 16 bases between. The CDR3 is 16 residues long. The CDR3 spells CASSQGPLRRANEQFF. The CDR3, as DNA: TGCGCCAGCAGCCAAGGGCCCCTTCGGAGGGCCAATGAGCAGTTCTTC.